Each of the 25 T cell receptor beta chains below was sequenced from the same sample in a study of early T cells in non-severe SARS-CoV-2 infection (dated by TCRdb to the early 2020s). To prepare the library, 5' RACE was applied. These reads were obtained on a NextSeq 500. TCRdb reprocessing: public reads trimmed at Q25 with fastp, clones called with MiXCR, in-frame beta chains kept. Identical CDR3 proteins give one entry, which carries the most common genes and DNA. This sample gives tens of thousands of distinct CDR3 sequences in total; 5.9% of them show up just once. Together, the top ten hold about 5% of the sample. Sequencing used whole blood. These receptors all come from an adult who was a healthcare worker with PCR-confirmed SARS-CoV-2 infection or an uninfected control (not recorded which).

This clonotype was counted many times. Here the CDR3 DNA reads TGTGCCAGCAGCGCGCGTGGGATCACAGATACGCAGTATTTT. Protein product: CASSARGITDTQYF. The genes are TRBV5-5 and TRBJ2-3; no firm D call. The germline V and J ends were trimmed by 4 bases and 2 bases, with 11 bases remaining between them. CDR3 length: 14 amino acids. Germline loops: CDR1 SGHKS, CDR2 YYEKEE (reference sequence). Full variable domain (missing parts from reference TRBV5-5 and TRBJ2-3): DAGVTQSPTHLIKTRGQQVTLRCSPISGHKSVSWYQQVLGQGPQFIFQYYEKEERGRGNFPDRFSARQFPNYSSELNVNALLLGDSALYLCASSARGITDTQYFGPGTRLTVL.

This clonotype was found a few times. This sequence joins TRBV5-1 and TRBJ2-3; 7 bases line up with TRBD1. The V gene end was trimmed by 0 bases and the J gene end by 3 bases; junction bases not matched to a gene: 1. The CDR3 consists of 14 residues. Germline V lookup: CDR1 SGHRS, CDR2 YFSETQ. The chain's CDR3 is CASSLDRGTDTQYF. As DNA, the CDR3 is TGCGCCAGCAGCTTGGACAGGGGAACAGATACGCAGTATTTT.

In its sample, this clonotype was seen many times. The chain's CDR3 is CASSLELAGEETQYF. The CDR3 region has the DNA TGTGCCAGCAGCTTAGAACTAGCGGGGGAAGAGACCCAGTACTTC. The V gene is TRBV7-6, the J gene TRBJ2-5; TRBD2 matches at 11 bases. This CDR3 has 15 amino acids. Looked up from germline, CDR1 is SGHVS and CDR2 is FNYEAQ. V lost 1 base, J lost 3 bases, and 1 base stayed unmatched. Filled out from reference TRBV7-6 and TRBJ2-5, the complete variable domain reads GAGVSQSPRYKVTKRGQDVALRCDPISGHVSLYWYRQALGQGPEFLTYFNYEAQQDKSGLPNDRFSAERPEGSISTLTIQRTEQRDSAMYRCASSLELAGEETQYFGPGTRLLVL.

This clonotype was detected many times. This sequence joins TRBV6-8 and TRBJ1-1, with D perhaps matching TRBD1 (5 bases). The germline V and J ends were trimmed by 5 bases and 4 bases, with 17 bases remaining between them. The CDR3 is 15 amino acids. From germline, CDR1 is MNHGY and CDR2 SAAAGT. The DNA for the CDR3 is TGTGCCAGCAGTCAACCTGGCGGGGGGGTCACTGAAGCTTTCTTT. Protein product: CASSQPGGGVTEAFF.

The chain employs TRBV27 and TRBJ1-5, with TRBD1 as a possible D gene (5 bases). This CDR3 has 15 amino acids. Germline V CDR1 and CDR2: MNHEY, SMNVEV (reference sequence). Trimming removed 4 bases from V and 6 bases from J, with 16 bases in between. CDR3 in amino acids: CASSSLPDRGQPQHF. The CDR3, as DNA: TGTGCCAGCAGTTCCCTTCCGGATAGGGGTCAGCCCCAGCATTTT.

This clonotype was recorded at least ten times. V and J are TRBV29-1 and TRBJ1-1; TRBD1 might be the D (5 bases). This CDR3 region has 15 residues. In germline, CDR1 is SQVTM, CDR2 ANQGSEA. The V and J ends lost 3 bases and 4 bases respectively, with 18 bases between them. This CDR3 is CSVERAGLSGTEAFF. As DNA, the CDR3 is TGCAGCGTTGAGCGGGCAGGGCTTAGTGGCACTGAAGCTTTCTTT.

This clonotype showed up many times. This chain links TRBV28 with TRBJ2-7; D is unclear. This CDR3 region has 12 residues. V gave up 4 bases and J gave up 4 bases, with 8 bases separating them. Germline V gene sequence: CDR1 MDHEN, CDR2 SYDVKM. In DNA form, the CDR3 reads TGTGCCAGCAGTTCAACCAGATACGAGCAGTACTTC. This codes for CASSSTRYEQYF.

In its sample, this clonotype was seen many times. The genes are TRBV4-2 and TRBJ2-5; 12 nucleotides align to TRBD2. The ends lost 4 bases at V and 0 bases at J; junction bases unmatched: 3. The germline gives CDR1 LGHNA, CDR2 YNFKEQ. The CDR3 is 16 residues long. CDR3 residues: CASSLLAGGYQETQYF. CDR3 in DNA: TGTGCCAGCAGCCTTCTAGCGGGAGGGTACCAAGAGACCCAGTACTTC.

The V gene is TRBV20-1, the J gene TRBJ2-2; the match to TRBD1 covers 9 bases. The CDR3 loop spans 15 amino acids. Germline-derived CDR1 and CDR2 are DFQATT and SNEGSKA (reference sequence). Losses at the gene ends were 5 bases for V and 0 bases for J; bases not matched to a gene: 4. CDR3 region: CSASRQGANTGELFF. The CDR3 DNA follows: TGCAGTGCTTCCCGACAGGGGGCGAACACCGGGGAGCTGTTTTTT.

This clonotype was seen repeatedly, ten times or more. The CDR3 nucleotides are TGCAGCGTTGTTCTAGCGGGAGGGCCGGGAGAGACCCAGTACTTC. It is translated as CSVVLAGGPGETQYF. The chain couples TRBV29-1 to TRBJ2-5; 12 bases fit TRBD2. The CDR3 extends over 15 amino acids. Germline V gene sequence: CDR1 SQVTM, CDR2 ANQGSEA. Germline trimming cut 4 bases from V and 4 bases from J; bases unmatched to any gene: 7.

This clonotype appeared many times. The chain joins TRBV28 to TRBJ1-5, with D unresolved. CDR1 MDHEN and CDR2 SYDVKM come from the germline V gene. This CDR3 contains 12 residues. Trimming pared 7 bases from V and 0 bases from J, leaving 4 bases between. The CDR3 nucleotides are TGTGCCAGCACCTATAGCAATCAGCCCCAGCATTTT. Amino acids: CASTYSNQPQHF. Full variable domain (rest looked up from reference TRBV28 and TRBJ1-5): DVKVTQSSRYLVKRTGEKVFLECVQDMDHENMFWYRQDPGLGLRLIYFSYDVKMKEKGDIPEGYSVSREKKERFSLILESASTNQTSMYLCASTYSNQPQHFGDGTRLSIL.

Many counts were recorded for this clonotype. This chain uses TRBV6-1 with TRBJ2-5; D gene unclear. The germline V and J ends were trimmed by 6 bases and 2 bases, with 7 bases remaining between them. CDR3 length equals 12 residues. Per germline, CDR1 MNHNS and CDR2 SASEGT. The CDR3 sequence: CASSGSQETQYF. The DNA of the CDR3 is TGTGCCAGCAGCGGGTCTCAAGAGACCCAGTACTTC.

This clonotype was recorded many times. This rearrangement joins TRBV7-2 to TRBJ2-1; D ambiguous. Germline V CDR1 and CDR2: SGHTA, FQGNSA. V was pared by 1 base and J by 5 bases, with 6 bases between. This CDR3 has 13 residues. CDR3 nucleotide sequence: TGTGCCAGCAGCTTAGTTGGAAACAATGAGCAGTTCTTC. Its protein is CASSLVGNNEQFF. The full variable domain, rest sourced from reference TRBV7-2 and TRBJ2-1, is GAGVSQSPSNKVTEKGKDVELRCDPISGHTALYWYRQSLGQGLEFLIYFQGNSAPDKSGLPSDRFSAERTGGSVSTLTIQRTQQEDSAVYLCASSLVGNNEQFFGPGTRLTVL.

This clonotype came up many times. The CDR3 reads CASSMDRGVTEAFF. In DNA form, the CDR3 reads TGCGCCAGCAGCATGGACAGGGGGGTCACTGAAGCTTTCTTT. V usage is TRBV5-1 and J usage is TRBJ1-1; TRBD1 matches 10 bases. The CDR3 runs 14 residues. Germline values: CDR1 SGHRS, CDR2 YFSETQ. J lost 4 bases, V lost 4 bases, and 4 bases had no gene match.

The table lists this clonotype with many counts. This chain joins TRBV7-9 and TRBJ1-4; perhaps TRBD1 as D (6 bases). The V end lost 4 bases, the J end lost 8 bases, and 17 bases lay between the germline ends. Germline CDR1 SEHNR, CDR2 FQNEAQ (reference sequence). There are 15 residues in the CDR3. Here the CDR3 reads CASSSPRGEEEKLFF. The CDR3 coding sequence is TGTGCCAGCAGCTCCCCCAGGGGCGAGGAGGAAAAACTGTTTTTT.

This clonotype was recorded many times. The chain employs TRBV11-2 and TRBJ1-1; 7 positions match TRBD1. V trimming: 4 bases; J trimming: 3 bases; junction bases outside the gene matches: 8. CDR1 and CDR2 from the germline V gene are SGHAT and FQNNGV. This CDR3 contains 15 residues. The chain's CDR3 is CASSSRQGWDTEAFF. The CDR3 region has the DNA TGTGCCAGCAGCTCCAGACAGGGCTGGGACACTGAAGCTTTCTTT.

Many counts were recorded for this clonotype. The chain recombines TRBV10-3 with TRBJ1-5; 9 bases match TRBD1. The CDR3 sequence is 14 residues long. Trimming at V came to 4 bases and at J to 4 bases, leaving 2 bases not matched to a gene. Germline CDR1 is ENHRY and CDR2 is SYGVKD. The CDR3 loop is CAISVGTGNQPQHF. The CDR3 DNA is TGTGCCATCAGTGTGGGGACAGGGAATCAGCCCCAGCATTTT.

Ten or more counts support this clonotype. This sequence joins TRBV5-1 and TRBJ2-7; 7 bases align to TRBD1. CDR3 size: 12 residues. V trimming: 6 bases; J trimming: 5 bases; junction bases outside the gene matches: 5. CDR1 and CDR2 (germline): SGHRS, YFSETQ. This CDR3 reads CASTPDRDEQYF. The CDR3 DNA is TGCGCCAGCACCCCAGACAGGGACGAGCAGTACTTC.

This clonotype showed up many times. CDR3 bases: TGCAGCGTTGTTCCGCGGGAGGGCCTCTACGAGCAGTACTTC. This translates into CSVVPREGLYEQYF. This chain links TRBV29-1 with TRBJ2-7, with TRBD2 identical over 9 bases. The V gene end was trimmed by 4 bases and the J gene end by 3 bases; junction bases not matched to a gene: 7. The CDR3 runs 14 residues. Germline values: CDR1 SQVTM, CDR2 ANQGSEA.

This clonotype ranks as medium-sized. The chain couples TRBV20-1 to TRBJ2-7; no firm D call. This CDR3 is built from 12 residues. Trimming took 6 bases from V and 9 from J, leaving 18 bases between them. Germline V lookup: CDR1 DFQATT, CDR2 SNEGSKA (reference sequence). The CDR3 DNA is TGCAGTGCCCCGGGTCCCTCCGAATGGCAGTACTTC. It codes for CSAPGPSEWQYF.

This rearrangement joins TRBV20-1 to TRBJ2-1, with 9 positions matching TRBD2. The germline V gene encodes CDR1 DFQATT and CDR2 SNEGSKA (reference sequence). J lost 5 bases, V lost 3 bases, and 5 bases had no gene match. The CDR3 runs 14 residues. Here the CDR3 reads CSASSSGVNNEQFF. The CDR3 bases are TGCAGTGCTAGTTCTAGCGGGGTAAACAATGAGCAGTTCTTC.

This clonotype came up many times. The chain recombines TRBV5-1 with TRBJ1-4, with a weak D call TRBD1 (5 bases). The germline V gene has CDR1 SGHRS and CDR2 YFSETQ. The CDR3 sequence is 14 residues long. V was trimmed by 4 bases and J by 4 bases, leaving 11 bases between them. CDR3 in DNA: TGCGCCAGCAGCCCGCGACAGTATAATGAAAAACTGTTTTTT. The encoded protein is CASSPRQYNEKLFF.

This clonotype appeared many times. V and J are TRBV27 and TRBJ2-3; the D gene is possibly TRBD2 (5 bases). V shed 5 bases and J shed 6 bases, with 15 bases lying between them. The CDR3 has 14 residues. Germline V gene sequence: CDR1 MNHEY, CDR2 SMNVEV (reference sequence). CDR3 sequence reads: CASSPPEPGDTQYF. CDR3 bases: TGTGCCAGCAGTCCTCCGGAACCGGGGGATACGCAGTATTTT.

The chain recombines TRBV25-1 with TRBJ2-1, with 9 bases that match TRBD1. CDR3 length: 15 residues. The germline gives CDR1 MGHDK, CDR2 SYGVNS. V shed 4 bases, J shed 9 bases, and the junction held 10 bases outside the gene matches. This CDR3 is CASSAVRTGVTEQFF. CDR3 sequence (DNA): TGTGCCAGCAGTGCCGTACGGACAGGGGTCACTGAGCAGTTCTTC.

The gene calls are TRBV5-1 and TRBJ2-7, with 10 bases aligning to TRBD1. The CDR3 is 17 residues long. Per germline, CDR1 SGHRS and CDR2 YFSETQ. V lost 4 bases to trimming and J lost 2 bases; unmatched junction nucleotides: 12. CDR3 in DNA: TGCGCCAGCAGCCCCGGGACAGGGGCGCTCAGCACCTACGAGCAGTACTTC. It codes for CASSPGTGALSTYEQYF.